These T cell receptor beta chains were read from a single sample in a study of beta chain features in type 1 diabetes. Repertoires were generated with immunoSEQ multiplex PCR, while TCRdb's copy carries only in-frame clones and drops some. Of 450,000 or so clones listed, about an eighth were seen once; the top ten hold approximately 0.045%. The sequencing sample was made of naive CD4+ T cells from blood. Receptors were obtained from a woman aged 18-30 years in good health. CDR3s include the opening cysteine and the closing phenylalanine or tryptophan. A D gene is named only where the DNA matches it firmly. Rows give clone size only sometimes, using once, few, many, or a class for an expanded clone.

clone size: few
J gene: TRBJ2-3
V gene: TRBV6-5
D gene: NA
CDR3 DNA: TGTGCCAGCAGTTACCCAGGCACAGATACGCAGTATTTT
CDR3 protein: CASSYPGTDTQYF

clone size: NA
J gene: TRBJ2-4
V gene: TRBV27
D gene: NA
CDR3 DNA: TGTGCCAGCAGTTTATCCCGGCCCGACTCCCGGGTAACCAAAAACATTCAGTACTTC
CDR3 protein: CASSLSRPDSRVTKNIQYF

clone size: few
J gene: TRBJ2-1
V gene: TRBV27
D gene: NA
CDR3 DNA: TGTGCCAGCAGACCGGCAGCTGGGGTCTCCTACAATGAGCAGTTCTTC
CDR3 protein: CASRPAAGVSYNEQFF

clone size: few
J gene: TRBJ2-1
V gene: TRBV7-9
D gene: TRBD2
CDR3 DNA: TGTGCCAGCAGATCAAGGGCTAGCGGGAGGACTCCCCCATACAATGAGCAGTTCTTC
CDR3 protein: CASRSRASGRTPPYNEQFF

clone size: few
J gene: TRBJ1-6
V gene: TRBV7-3
D gene: NA
CDR3 DNA: TGTGCCAGCAGCTTATCTGCAGGGCGAAGATCACCCCTCCACTTT
CDR3 protein: CASSLSAGRRSPLHF

clone size: NA
J gene: TRBJ1-6
V gene: TRBV27
D gene: NA
CDR3 DNA: TGTGCCAGCAGTTTGGACCAAGGGGCAGCTAATTCACCCCTCCACTTT
CDR3 protein: CASSLDQGAANSPLHF

clone size: few
J gene: TRBJ2-3
V gene: TRBV9
D gene: NA
CDR3 DNA: TGTGCCAGCAGCGTAGGGTCATCAGGGTACGACGCGGATACGCAGTATTTT
CDR3 protein: CASSVGSSGYDADTQYF

clone size: few
J gene: TRBJ1-3
V gene: TRBV5-6
D gene: NA
CDR3 DNA: TGTGCCAGCAGCTTGGATTTGGGGACCCTCTCTGGAAACACCATATATTTT
CDR3 protein: CASSLDLGTLSGNTIYF

clone size: NA
J gene: TRBJ2-1
V gene: TRBV9
D gene: NA
CDR3 DNA: TGTGCCAGCAGCGATCAAGGAACAGGGTACAATGAGCAGTTCTTC
CDR3 protein: CASSDQGTGYNEQFF

clone size: NA
J gene: TRBJ2-1
V gene: TRBV14
D gene: TRBD2
CDR3 DNA: TGTGCCAGCAGCCAGGTCGCCGGGACTAGCGGGAGGCAGTTCTTC
CDR3 protein: CASSQVAGTSGRQFF

clone size: NA
J gene: TRBJ2-5
V gene: TRBV6-5
D gene: NA
CDR3 DNA: TGTGCCAGCAGTCAACCAGGGCCACGGGAGACCCAGTACTTC
CDR3 protein: CASSQPGPRETQYF

clone size: few
J gene: TRBJ2-7
V gene: TRBV2
D gene: NA
CDR3 DNA: TGTGCCAGCAGTGAAAATCGGGTCAGCTCCTACGAGCAGTACTTC
CDR3 protein: CASSENRVSSYEQYF

clone size: few
J gene: TRBJ2-7
V gene: TRBV9
D gene: TRBD2
CDR3 DNA: TGTGCCAGCAGCGCCCGACTAGCGGGAGAGCAGTACTTC
CDR3 protein: CASSARLAGEQYF

clone size: NA
J gene: TRBJ2-5
V gene: TRBV27
D gene: TRBD1
CDR3 DNA: TGTGCCAGCAGCCCCATTACAGGGGCGCGGGAGACCCAGTACTTC
CDR3 protein: CASSPITGARETQYF

clone size: NA
J gene: TRBJ2-5
V gene: TRBV2
D gene: NA
CDR3 DNA: TGTGCCAGCAGTGATGGACTTCAAGAGACCCAGTACTTC
CDR3 protein: CASSDGLQETQYF

clone size: few
J gene: TRBJ1-2
V gene: TRBV29-1
D gene: TRBD1
CDR3 DNA: TGCAGCGTTGATGGACAGGGGAACTATGGCTACACCTTC
CDR3 protein: CSVDGQGNYGYTF